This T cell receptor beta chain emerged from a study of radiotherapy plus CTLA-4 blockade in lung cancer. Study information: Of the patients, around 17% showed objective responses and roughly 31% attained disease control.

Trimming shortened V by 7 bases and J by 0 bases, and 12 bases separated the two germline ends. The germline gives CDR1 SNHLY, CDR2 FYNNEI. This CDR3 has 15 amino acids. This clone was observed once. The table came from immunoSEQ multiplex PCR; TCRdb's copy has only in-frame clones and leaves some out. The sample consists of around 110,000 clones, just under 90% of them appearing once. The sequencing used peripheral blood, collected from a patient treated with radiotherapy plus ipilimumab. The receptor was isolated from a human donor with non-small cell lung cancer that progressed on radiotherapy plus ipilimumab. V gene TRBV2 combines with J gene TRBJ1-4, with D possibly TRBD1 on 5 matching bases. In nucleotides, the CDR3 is TGTGCCAGCACCCAAAGAGGGGCAACTAATGAAAAACTGTTTTTT. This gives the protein CASTQRGATNEKLFF.